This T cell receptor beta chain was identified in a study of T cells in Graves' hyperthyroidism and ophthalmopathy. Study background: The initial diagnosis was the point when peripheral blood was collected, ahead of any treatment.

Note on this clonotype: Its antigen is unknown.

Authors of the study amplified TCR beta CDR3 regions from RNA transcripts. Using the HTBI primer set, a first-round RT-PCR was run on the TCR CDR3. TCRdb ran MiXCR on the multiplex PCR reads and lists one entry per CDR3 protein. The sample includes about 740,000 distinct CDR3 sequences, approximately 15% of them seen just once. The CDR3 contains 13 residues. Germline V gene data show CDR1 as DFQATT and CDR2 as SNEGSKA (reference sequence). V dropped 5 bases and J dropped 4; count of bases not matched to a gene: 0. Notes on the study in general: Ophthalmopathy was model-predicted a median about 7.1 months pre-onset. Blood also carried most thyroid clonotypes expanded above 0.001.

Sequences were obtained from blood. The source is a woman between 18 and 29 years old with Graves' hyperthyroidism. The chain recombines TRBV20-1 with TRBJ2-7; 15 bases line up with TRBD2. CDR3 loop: CSAGLAGGYEQYF. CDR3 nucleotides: TGCAGTGCTGGACTAGCGGGAGGGTACGAGCAGTACTTC.